A single sample is the source of the 5 T cell receptor beta chains below, sequenced in a study of control samples from healthy donors and cancer patients (dated by TCRdb to the early 2020s). The library came from the immunoSEQ multiplex PCR assay. The table comes from immuneACCESS by way of TCRdb, which keeps in-frame sequences with V and J called. Part of the clones is missing from these tables; in studies checked, under half for an unresolved V gene and the rest for unknown reasons. The sample profile shows 110,000 to 150,000 clones; approximately 90% of them were found once. The top ten clonotypes cover around 8.2% of the sample. The sample taken for sequencing was blood. The origin of the receptors is a woman in her 30s in good health.

The CDR3 nucleotides read TGTGCCAGCAGCCGAACAGGGGGCTTTGGGGACACCATATATTTT. It translates to CASSRTGGFGDTIYF. The V and J genes are TRBV28 and TRBJ1-3; 9 bases fit TRBD1. This CDR3 is built from 15 residues. V dropped 6 bases and J dropped 8; count of bases not matched to a gene: 11. Germline V gene data show CDR1 as MDHEN and CDR2 as SYDVKM. Variable domain in full (rest from reference TRBV28 and TRBJ1-3): DVKVTQSSRYLVKRTGEKVFLECVQDMDHENMFWYRQDPGLGLRLIYFSYDVKMKEKGDIPEGYSVSREKKERFSLILESASTNQTSMYLCASSRTGGFGDTIYFGEGSWLTVV.

This chain joins TRBV18 and TRBJ2-1, with a weak D call TRBD2 (7 bases). The CDR3 has 16 residues. Looked up from germline, CDR1 is KGHSH and CDR2 is LQKENI. Trimming took 3 bases from V and 6 from J, leaving 18 bases between them. In DNA form, the CDR3 reads TGTGCCAGCTCACCCGCTAGCGGAGAGGGGGGCAATGAGCAGTTCTTC. Protein: CASSPASGEGGNEQFF.

V usage is TRBV7-8 and J usage is TRBJ1-4, with 8 nucleotides matching TRBD1. Unmatched junction bases numbered 9, after V lost 5 bases and J lost 7 bases. The CDR3 sequence is 15 residues long. Per the germline V gene, CDR1 is SGHVS and CDR2 is FQNEAQ. The CDR3, as DNA: TGTGCCAGCAGCCCAGACAGGGGCCGGGGTGAAAAACTGTTTTTT. This sequence encodes CASSPDRGRGEKLFF.

The chain has TRBV5-1 and TRBJ1-1; TRBD1 aligns across 8 bases. The V segment lost 0 bases and the J segment 6 bases; nucleotides outside the gene matches: 4. Germline V CDR1 and CDR2: SGHRS, YFSETQ. CDR3 length equals 14 residues. DNA of the CDR3: TGCGCCAGCAGCTTGGGACAGGGGAGGGCTGAAGCTTTCTTT. Amino acid sequence: CASSLGQGRAEAFF.

The chain couples TRBV28 to TRBJ2-7; TRBD2 matches at 8 bases. V lost 3 bases to trimming and J lost 7 bases; unmatched junction nucleotides: 11. The germline V gene has CDR1 MDHEN and CDR2 SYDVKM. There are 15 residues in the CDR3. The CDR3: CASSFGSGTAWEQYF. The CDR3 bases are TGTGCCAGCAGTTTTGGTAGCGGGACCGCCTGGGAGCAGTACTTC. Filled out from reference TRBV28 and TRBJ2-7, the complete variable domain reads DVKVTQSSRYLVKRTGEKVFLECVQDMDHENMFWYRQDPGLGLRLIYFSYDVKMKEKGDIPEGYSVSREKKERFSLILESASTNQTSMYLCASSFGSGTAWEQYFGPGTRLTVT.